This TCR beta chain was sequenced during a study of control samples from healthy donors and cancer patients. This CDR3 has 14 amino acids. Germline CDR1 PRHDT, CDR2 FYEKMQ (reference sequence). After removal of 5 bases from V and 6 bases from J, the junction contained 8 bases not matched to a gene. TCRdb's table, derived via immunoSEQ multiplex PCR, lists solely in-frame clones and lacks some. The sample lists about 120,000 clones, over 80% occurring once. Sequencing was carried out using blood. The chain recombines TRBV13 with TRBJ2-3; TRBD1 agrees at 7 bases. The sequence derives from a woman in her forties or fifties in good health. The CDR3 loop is CASSNRGLPDTQYF. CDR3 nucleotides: TGTGCCAGCAGCAACAGGGGCCTCCCGGATACGCAGTATTTT.